A selection of T cell receptor beta chains follows, all from one sample in a study of OX40 agonist ivuxolimab in advanced cancers. Profiling relied on immunoSEQ multiplex PCR, and the TCRdb table lists in-frame clones only, not all of them. The table records 60,000 to 75,000 clones, around 83% of them present only once. Sequencing used CD4+ or CD8+ T cells sorted from blood, obtained in a trial of the OX40 agonist ivuxolimab. The receptor set was obtained from an adult with an advanced solid tumor such as melanoma, head and neck, liver or kidney cancer. CDR3s include the opening cysteine and the closing phenylalanine or tryptophan. D genes are given only for firm matches. Rows may omit the clone size; those that give it use once, few, many or a size class.

few,TRBJ1-1,-,TRBV7-2,CAISWGGNTEAFF,TGTGCCATCTCATGGGGGGGGAACACTGAAGCTTTCTTT
few,TRBJ1-6,-,TRBV10-3,CAISEFNSPLHF,TGTGCCATCAGTGAGTTTAATTCACCCCTCCACTTT
-,TRBJ1-1,-,TRBV5-6,CASSAPTGSTAFF,TGTGCCAGCAGCGCTCCTACAGGGTCGACAGCTTTCTTT
-,TRBJ2-4,-,TRBV5-1,CASSPHGMKFAKNIQYF,TGCGCCAGCAGCCCCCACGGGATGAAGTTCGCCAAAAACATTCAGTACTTC
-,TRBJ2-6,-,TRBV27,CASSSYSGANVLTF,TGTGCCAGCAGTAGTTACTCTGGGGCCAACGTCCTGACTTTC
-,TRBJ2-2,TRBD1,TRBV19,CASSKGQPNTGELFF,TGTGCCAGTAGTAAGGGACAGCCGAACACCGGGGAGCTGTTTTTT
-,TRBJ2-5,-,TRBV14,CASSRKGERQETQYF,TGTGCCAGCAGCCGAAAGGGGGAACGACAAGAGACCCAGTACTTC
few,TRBJ1-5,-,TRBV4-1,CASSQGAEGQPQHF,TGCGCCAGCAGCCAAGGGGCGGAGGGGCAGCCCCAGCATTTT
-,TRBJ2-1,-,TRBV5-8,CASSQSRMLIDNEQFF,TGTGCCAGCAGTCAAAGTCGGATGCTTATCGACAATGAGCAGTTCTTC
-,TRBJ2-2,-,TRBV28,CASCSLVGGTGELFF,TGTGCCAGCTGCTCGCTAGTAGGGGGAACCGGGGAGCTGTTTTTT
-,TRBJ2-7,-,TRBV11-2,CASSPSVEEQYF,TGTGCCAGCAGCCCCTCCGTGGAGGAGCAGTACTTC
-,TRBJ2-5,-,TRBV2,CASRGLQVKETQYF,TGTGCCAGCAGAGGACTCCAGGTCAAAGAGACCCAGTACTTC
-,TRBJ1-4,-,TRBV7-2,CASSLALPALFF,TGTGCCAGCAGCTTAGCGCTCCCGGCCCTGTTTTTT
-,TRBJ2-3,-,TRBV6-5,CASSPTDLAQVTQYF,TGTGCCAGCAGTCCTACGGATCTTGCGCAGGTTACGCAGTATTTT
-,TRBJ2-2,-,TRBV18,CASSPSRGTTGELFF,TGTGCCAGCTCACCCTCGCGGGGTACCACCGGGGAGCTGTTTTTT
once,TRBJ2-1,-,TRBV5-1,CASRRATGTYNEQFF,TGCGCCAGCAGACGTGCGACAGGAACCTACAATGAGCAGTTCTTC
-,TRBJ2-5,TRBD1,TRBV14,CASSLGTADYQETQYF,TGTGCCAGCAGCCTCGGGACAGCAGATTACCAAGAGACCCAGTACTTC
-,TRBJ2-7,-,TRBV28,CASSPPIDRRSSSYEQYF,TGTGCCAGCAGTCCCCCAATCGACAGAAGGTCCTCCTCCTACGAGCAGTACTTC
-,TRBJ2-7,-,TRBV7-5,CVRSLGCMKQGVGSYEQYF,TGTGTCAGAAGCTTAGGGTGCATGAAACAGGGGGTAGGTTCCTACGAGCAGTACTTC
few,TRBJ1-1,-,TRBV7-2,CASSLGTAGGTEAFF,TGTGCCAGCAGCTTAGGGACAGCGGGAGGCACTGAAGCTTTCTTT
-,TRBJ1-1,TRBD1,TRBV15,CATSRDQGVMNTEAFF,TGTGCCACCAGCAGAGACCAGGGGGTGATGAACACTGAAGCTTTCTTT
once,TRBJ1-1,-,TRBV19,CASSFQGLNTEAFF,TGTGCCAGTAGTTTTCAGGGTCTGAACACTGAAGCTTTCTTT
few,TRBJ2-5,TRBD2,TRBV19,CASSGGLAGRGTQYF,TGTGCCAGTAGTGGGGGACTAGCGGGTCGGGGGACCCAGTACTTC
-,TRBJ1-2,TRBD1,TRBV19,CASSIVLLRDRGGLNYGYTF,TGTGCCAGTAGTATAGTCCTCCTCCGGGACAGGGGGGGCCTTAACTATGGCTACACCTTC
-,TRBJ2-7,TRBD1,TRBV2,CASSVGDRDYEQYF,TGTGCCAGCAGTGTAGGGGACAGGGATTACGAGCAGTACTTC
-,TRBJ2-7,TRBD1,TRBV7-2,CASSLWTGSSYEQYF,TGTGCCAGCAGCTTATGGACAGGAAGCTCCTACGAGCAGTACTTC
-,TRBJ1-2,-,TRBV6-1,CASRDFEAYGYTF,TGTGCCAGCAGGGACTTCGAGGCCTATGGCTACACCTTC
-,TRBJ2-4,TRBD1,TRBV11-1,CASSPPGTAKSIQYF,TGTGCCAGCAGCCCGCCCGGGACAGCAAAAAGCATTCAGTACTTC
-,TRBJ1-3,-,TRBV2,CASSGGGSGNTIYF,TGTGCCAGCAGTGGGGGAGGCTCTGGAAACACCATATATTTT
-,TRBJ2-5,TRBD1,TRBV2,CASSRGLIQETQYF,TGTGCCAGCAGTAGGGGGCTAATCCAAGAGACCCAGTACTTC
-,TRBJ2-3,TRBD2,TRBV28,CASIEAGASTDTQYF,TGTGCCAGCATCGAAGCGGGGGCAAGCACAGATACGCAGTATTTT
-,TRBJ2-7,TRBD1,TRBV28,CASSSSAHPGGQKYEQYF,TGTGCCAGCAGTTCCTCAGCTCATCCAGGGGGCCAAAAATACGAGCAGTACTTC
-,TRBJ2-7,-,TRBV7-7,CANCEGDSVFYEQYF,TGTGCCAACTGCGAGGGGGACTCTGTTTTTTACGAGCAGTACTTC
-,TRBJ1-2,-,TRBV7-9,CASSFIISGRYGYTF,TGTGCCAGCAGCTTTATCATTTCTGGTCGCTATGGCTACACCTTC
-,TRBJ1-6,TRBD1,TRBV7-2,CASSTTGRNSPLHF,TGTGCCAGCAGCACGACAGGGCGGAATTCACCCCTCCACTTT
-,TRBJ1-1,-,TRBV7-9,CASSFLGEGTEAFF,TGTGCCAGCAGCTTCTTGGGGGAAGGGACTGAAGCTTTCTTT
-,TRBJ2-7,-,TRBV27,CASSLDPGNRGEQYF,TGTGCCAGCAGTTTAGATCCCGGGAACAGAGGCGAGCAGTACTTC
-,TRBJ2-3,TRBD1,TRBV2,CASSVRDRGLDTQYF,TGTGCCAGCAGTGTCCGGGACAGGGGGCTAGATACGCAGTATTTT
-,TRBJ2-5,-,TRBV19,CASSIVPGREETQYF,TGTGCCAGTAGTATAGTGCCGGGACGGGAAGAGACCCAGTACTTC
-,TRBJ2-5,-,TRBV6-1,CASRIPDRETQYF,TGTGCCAGCAGAATCCCCGACCGGGAGACCCAGTACTTC
-,TRBJ1-5,-,TRBV19,CASSIVGADQPQHF,TGTGCCAGTAGTATAGTGGGGGCGGATCAGCCCCAGCATTTT
-,TRBJ1-2,TRBD1,TRBV28,CASSSSYPRGGGQEGYTF,TGTGCCAGCAGTTCCTCATACCCCCGCGGAGGGGGCCAGGAGGGCTACACCTTC
-,TRBJ2-5,TRBD1,TRBV6-6,CASSYQGQGRETQYF,TGTGCCAGCAGTTACCAAGGACAGGGAAGAGAGACCCAGTACTTC
-,TRBJ1-1,-,TRBV6-7,CASTQRNTEAFF,TGTGCCAGCACCCAAAGGAACACTGAAGCTTTCTTT
few,TRBJ2-7,TRBD1,TRBV5-1,CASSFDRGRTYEQYF,TGCGCCAGCAGCTTCGACAGGGGGAGAACCTACGAGCAGTACTTC
-,TRBJ2-7,TRBD1,TRBV5-1,CASSLGPTGAANYEQYF,TGCGCCAGCAGCTTGGGACCAACAGGGGCCGCGAACTACGAGCAGTACTTC
-,TRBJ2-6,-,TRBV14,CASSQDMSNPGRLSSGANVLTF,TGTGCCAGCAGCCAAGATATGTCTAATCCGGGACGTCTGAGCTCTGGGGCCAACGTCCTGACTTTC
-,TRBJ1-5,-,TRBV5-8,CASSCASPAF,TGTGCCAGCAGCTGCGCATCCCCAGCATTT
few,TRBJ2-7,TRBD2,TRBV5-1,CASSGALGGSSYEQYF,TGCGCCAGCAGCGGGGCCCTCGGGGGGAGTTCCTACGAGCAGTACTTC
-,TRBJ1-4,-,TRBV5-8,CASSLGRRGEKLFF,TGTGCCAGCAGCTTGGGCCGACGTGGGGAAAAACTGTTTTTT
few,TRBJ1-3,-,TRBV18,CASSPPGTGVSTIYF,TGTGCCAGCTCACCACCGGGGACCGGGGTATCCACCATATATTTT
-,TRBJ1-6,-,TRBV9,CASSATLTANSPLHF,TGTGCCAGCAGCGCGACACTGACCGCGAATTCACCCCTCCACTTT
-,TRBJ1-2,TRBD1,TRBV19,CASSSQGARGYGYTF,TGTGCCAGTAGTTCCCAGGGGGCGCGCGGCTATGGCTACACCTTC